This T cell receptor (beta chain) was captured in a study of radiotherapy plus CTLA-4 blockade in lung cancer. TCRdb's table, derived via immunoSEQ multiplex PCR, lists solely in-frame clones and lacks some. The sample shows some 73,000 clones, over 70% of them seen only once. General study results and limits: Increased serum interferon-beta after radiation also reportedly predicted response strongly. In blood, tumor-derived TCR clones expanded after radiotherapy plus ipilimumab.

Relative to its sample, this clone is medium-sized (0.01 to 0.1%). No antigen is known for it. Trimming stripped 4 bases from V and 4 bases from J, with 11 bases between. Per the germline V gene, CDR1 is MNHEY and CDR2 is SVGAGI. The CDR3 has 14 amino acids. The TCR was taken from a human donor with non-small cell lung cancer whose response to radiotherapy plus ipilimumab could not be evaluated. Some clones in this sample may be carry-over from other donors' samples. The sequencing used peripheral blood, collected from a patient treated with radiotherapy plus ipilimumab. The chain joins TRBV6-5 to TRBJ1-5, with a weak D call TRBD1 (5 bases). This CDR3 is CASSSGSLNQPQHF. The CDR3 region has the DNA TGTGCCAGCAGTTCAGGGTCCTTAAATCAGCCCCAGCATTTT.